Each of the 20 T cell receptor beta chains below was sequenced from the same sample in a study of blood T cell repertoires in COVID-19. Sequenced by immunoSEQ multiplex PCR; TCRdb stores in-frame clones only, minus some. Of 160,000 or so clones in the sample, 80% to 90% were seen once. The specimen was peripheral blood. These receptors came from a man between 60 and 75 years old with acute or convalescent COVID-19.

V gene TRBV6-5 combines with J gene TRBJ2-3; a weak D match, TRBD2 (6 bases). The ends were cut back, 8 bases at V and 4 bases at J, with 16 bases in the middle. The CDR3 consists of 14 residues. CDR1 is MNHEY, CDR2 SVGAGI, per germline. CDR3: CASEEEGLADTQYF. The CDR3 region has the DNA TGTGCCAGCGAGGAGGAGGGGTTGGCAGATACGCAGTATTTT.

V gene TRBV7-2 combines with J gene TRBJ1-1; D remains ambiguous. V lost 7 bases and J 8 bases, leaving 23 bases between the germline ends. There are 15 residues in the CDR3. Per the germline V gene, CDR1 is SGHTA and CDR2 is FQGNSA. CDR3 sequence reads: CASKPAAILAAEAFF. DNA of the CDR3: TGTGCCAGCAAGCCCGCAGCGATCTTGGCAGCGGAAGCTTTCTTT.

The chain links TRBV18 to TRBJ1-2; no firm D call. Trimming stripped 0 bases from V and 5 bases from J, with 13 bases between. The germline CDR1 and CDR2 sequences are KGHSH and LQKENI. The CDR3 extends over 15 amino acids. DNA of the CDR3: TGTGCCAGCTCACCACCGGATGGAGTAATTTATGGCTACACCTTC. This codes for CASSPPDGVIYGYTF.

CDR3 sequence: CATSRTGTGREAFF. CDR3 sequence (DNA): TGTGCCACCAGCAGGACCGGGACAGGGCGGGAAGCTTTCTTT. The gene calls are TRBV15 and TRBJ1-1; 9 bases agree with TRBD1. Trimming cost V 3 bases and J 8 bases; bases outside gene matches: 7. In germline, CDR1 is LNHNV, CDR2 YYDKDF (reference sequence). The CDR3 runs 14 residues.

This clone appeared once. This chain connects TRBV20-1 to TRBJ1-2; D not resolved. Germline V CDR1 and CDR2: DFQATT, SNEGSKA (reference sequence). CDR3 length equals 12 residues. V was trimmed by 3 bases and J by 6 bases, leaving 11 bases between them. CDR3 amino acids: CSASHYTDGYTF. CDR3 nucleotides: TGCAGTGCTAGTCACTATACTGATGGCTACACCTTC.

V is TRBV7-9 and J is TRBJ1-1; 7 bases map to TRBD1. CDR1 SEHNR and CDR2 FQNEAQ come from the germline V gene (reference sequence). The CDR3 covers 16 residues. The junction had 5 bases not matched to a gene; V was cut back by 1 base and J by 0 bases. The CDR3 nucleotides are TGTGCCAGCAGCTTAGGAGGGGGCTCCATGAACACTGAAGCTTTCTTT. Amino acids: CASSLGGGSMNTEAFF. Full variable domain (outside the CDR3, taken from reference TRBV7-9 and TRBJ1-1): DTGVSQNPRHKITKRGQNVTFRCDPISEHNRLYWYRQTLGQGPEFLTYFQNEAQLEKSRLLSDRFSAERPKGSFSTLEIQRTEQGDSAMYLCASSLGGGSMNTEAFFGQGTRLTVV.

The chain joins TRBV2 to TRBJ1-1; 7 nucleotides align to TRBD1. This CDR3 is 19 amino acids long. Unmatched junction bases numbered 18, after V lost 5 bases and J lost 0 bases. Per the germline V gene, CDR1 is SNHLY and CDR2 is FYNNEI. The CDR3 DNA sequence: TGTGCCAGCAGTCACGCCGACAGGGACAATCTGCCAATGAACACTGAAGCTTTCTTT. Translated: CASSHADRDNLPMNTEAFF. Combining the CDR3 with reference TRBV2 and TRBJ1-1 gives the whole variable domain EPEVTQTPSHQVTQMGQEVILRCVPISNHLYFYWYRQILGQKVEFLVSFYNNEISEKSEIFDDQFSVERPDGSNFTLKIRSTKLEDSAMYFCASSHADRDNLPMNTEAFFGQGTRLTVV.

This clone was observed once. This chain joins TRBV5-4 and TRBJ1-2, with a weak D call TRBD1 (6 bases). Deletions cut 2 bases from V and 5 bases from J, with 10 bases between. The CDR3 has 13 residues. CDR1 is SGHNT, CDR2 YYREEE, per germline (reference sequence). CDR3 region: CASSFKGEYGYTF. CDR3 DNA: TGTGCCAGCAGCTTTAAGGGGGAGTATGGCTACACCTTC. The whole variable domain, remainder taken from reference TRBV5-4 and TRBJ1-2, is ETGVTQSPTHLIKTRGQQVTLRCSSQSGHNTVSWYQQALGQGPQFIFQYYREEENGRGNFPPRFSGLQFPNYSSELNVNALELDDSALYLCASSFKGEYGYTFGSGTRLTVV.

The chain carries TRBV2 and TRBJ2-7; 10 positions agree with TRBD1. The V gene end was trimmed by 4 bases and the J gene end by 8 bases; junction bases not matched to a gene: 2. The CDR3 has 12 amino acids. The germline gives CDR1 SNHLY, CDR2 FYNNEI. This chain's CDR3 is CASSGDRGQQYF. The CDR3 nucleotides read TGTGCCAGCAGTGGGGACAGGGGTCAGCAGTACTTC.

The rearrangement joins TRBV3-1 (or the pseudogene TRBV3-2) to TRBJ2-7; possible D gene TRBD2, 5 bases. The CDR3 is 15 residues long. The V and J ends lost 0 bases and 3 bases respectively, with 12 bases between them. Germline V CDR1 and CDR2: LGHDT, YNNKEL (reference sequence). CDR3 in DNA: TGTGCCAGCAGCCAAGAGTTTAGCGCGGACTACGAGCAGTACTTC. Amino acids: CASSQEFSADYEQYF.

The chain combines TRBV7-9 with TRBJ1-4; D is perhaps TRBD1 (5 bases). This CDR3 is built from 14 residues. Germline CDR1 reads SEHNR; CDR2 reads FQNEAQ (reference sequence). V lost 6 bases and J lost 8, with 16 bases in between. The CDR3 loop reads CASRTHDQGEKLFF. In DNA form, the CDR3 reads TGTGCCAGCAGGACACATGATCAGGGCGAAAAACTGTTTTTT. The full variable domain, completed using reference TRBV7-9 and TRBJ1-4, is DTGVSQNPRHKITKRGQNVTFRCDPISEHNRLYWYRQTLGQGPEFLTYFQNEAQLEKSRLLSDRFSAERPKGSFSTLEIQRTEQGDSAMYLCASRTHDQGEKLFFGSGTQLSVL.

The chain recombines TRBV19 with TRBJ1-5, with 11 bases that match TRBD1. The CDR3 extends over 19 amino acids. Germline trimming cut 5 bases from V and 6 bases from J; bases unmatched to any gene: 18. Germline CDR1 and CDR2: LNHDA and SQIVND (reference sequence). CDR3 sequence reads: CASSPRTGGSGTIIQPQHF. The DNA of the CDR3 is TGTGCCAGTAGTCCGCGGACAGGGGGCTCCGGAACGATAATTCAGCCCCAGCATTTT.

The J gene is TRBJ2-5, the V gene TRBV7-2, with a weak D call TRBD2 (5 bases). Germline V CDR1 and CDR2: SGHTA, FQGNSA. The CDR3 length is 14 residues. Trimming stripped 3 bases from V and 4 bases from J, with 12 bases between. This CDR3 is CASSFGGGIETQYF. The CDR3 coding sequence is TGTGCCAGCAGCTTTGGTGGAGGAATAGAGACCCAGTACTTC. The full variable domain, its missing parts supplied by reference TRBV7-2 and TRBJ2-5, is GAGVSQSPSNKVTEKGKDVELRCDPISGHTALYWYRQSLGQGLEFLIYFQGNSAPDKSGLPSDRFSAERTGGSVSTLTIQRTQQEDSAVYLCASSFGGGIETQYFGPGTRLLVL.

This chain connects TRBV5-4 to TRBJ2-5; 10 nucleotides match TRBD2. The CDR3 contains 18 residues. V lost 0 bases, J lost 5 bases, and 13 bases stayed unmatched. CDR1 is SGHNT and CDR2 is YYREEE in the germline V gene (reference sequence). The CDR3 reads CASSLGRGSGGARETQYF. In DNA, the CDR3 is TGTGCCAGCAGCTTGGGGCGGGGGAGCGGGGGGGCACGGGAGACCCAGTACTTC.

This chain joins TRBV23-1 and TRBJ1-6; D remains unclear. TRBV23-1 is classed as an ORF, of uncertain function. The CDR3 sequence is 10 residues long. CDR3 bases: TGCGCTGTATGTAATTCACCCCTCCACTTT. Translated: CAVCNSPLHF.

This clone has only a few counts. This sequence joins TRBV5-8 and TRBJ1-1; 8 bases are a match to TRBD1. The CDR3 loop spans 11 amino acids. The V gene end was trimmed by 4 bases and the J gene end by 10 bases; junction bases not matched to a gene: 3. In germline, CDR1 is SGHTS, CDR2 YDEGEE. The CDR3 here is CASSGDRGAFF. CDR3 bases: TGTGCCAGCAGCGGAGACAGGGGAGCTTTCTTT.

The chain employs TRBV6-2 or TRBV6-3 and TRBJ1-5; the match to TRBD1 covers 11 bases. Germline V gene data show CDR1 as MNHEY and CDR2 as SVGEGT. The V segment lost 6 bases and the J segment 7 bases; nucleotides outside the gene matches: 5. The CDR3 length is 14 residues. The CDR3 DNA follows: TGTGCCAGCAGCTGGACAGGGGGCAGACAGCCCCAGCATTTT. This translates into CASSWTGGRQPQHF.

The chain recombines TRBV5-5 with TRBJ2-3, with 10 bases lining up with TRBD1. V lost 7 bases to trimming and J lost 3 bases; unmatched junction nucleotides: 8. There are 15 residues in the CDR3. CDR1 is SGHKS and CDR2 is YYEKEE in the germline V gene (reference sequence). CDR3 nucleotide sequence: TGTGCCAGCGAGCCGGGACAGGGGTATACAGATACGCAGTATTTT. This gives the protein CASEPGQGYTDTQYF.

The chain recombines TRBV12-3 or TRBV12-4 with TRBJ1-3; possibly TRBD1 for D (6 bases). V was shortened by 6 bases and J by 8 bases, with 14 bases between the two germline ends. The CDR3 totals 13 residues. As DNA, the CDR3 is TGTGCCAGCAGATCTACAGGGCTCGACACCATATATTTT. It yields the protein CASRSTGLDTIYF.

This clone was counted only a few times. The CDR3 nucleotides are TGTGCCAGCAGTTGGACCGCGGGGCCCTACGAGCAGTACTTC. Protein: CASSWTAGPYEQYF. This sequence joins TRBV27 and TRBJ2-7; a weak D match, TRBD2 (6 bases). Trimming removed 4 bases at V and 2 bases at J, with 12 bases between. Germline CDR1 reads MNHEY; CDR2 reads SMNVEV (reference sequence). The CDR3 consists of 14 residues.